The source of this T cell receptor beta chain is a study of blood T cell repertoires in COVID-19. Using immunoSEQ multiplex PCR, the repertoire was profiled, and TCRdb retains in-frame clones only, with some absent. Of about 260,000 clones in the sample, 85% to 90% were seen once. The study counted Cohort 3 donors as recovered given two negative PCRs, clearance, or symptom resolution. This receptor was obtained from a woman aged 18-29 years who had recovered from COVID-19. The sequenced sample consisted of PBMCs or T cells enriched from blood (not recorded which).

The CDR3 DNA sequence: TGCGCCAGCAGTGATGGGGTCGGGAGGGGACGGGGCTACACCTTC. Its translation: CASSDGVGRGRGYTF. The rearrangement uses TRBV10-2 and TRBJ1-2; D possibly corresponds to TRBD1 (5 bases). The germline gives CDR1 WSHSY, CDR2 SAAADI. CDR3 length: 15 residues. V was trimmed by 3 bases and J by 8 bases, leaving 19 bases between them.